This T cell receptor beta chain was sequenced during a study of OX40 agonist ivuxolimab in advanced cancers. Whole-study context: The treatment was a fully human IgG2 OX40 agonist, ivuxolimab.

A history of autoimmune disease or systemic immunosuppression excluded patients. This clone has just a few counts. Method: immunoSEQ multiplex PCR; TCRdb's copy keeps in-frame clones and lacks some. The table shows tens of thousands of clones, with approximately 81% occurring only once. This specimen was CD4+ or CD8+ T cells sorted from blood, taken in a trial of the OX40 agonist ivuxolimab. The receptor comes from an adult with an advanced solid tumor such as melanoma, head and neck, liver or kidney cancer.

CDR3: CASSIRQGYGYTF. CDR3 coding DNA: TGTGCCAGTAGTATTCGGCAGGGATATGGCTACACCTTC. V and J are TRBV19 and TRBJ1-2, with D perhaps TRBD1 (5 bases). Trimming shortened V by 3 bases and J by 5 bases, and 10 bases separated the two germline ends. The length of the CDR3 is 13 residues. Germline loops: CDR1 LNHDA, CDR2 SQIVND (reference sequence).